Listed below are T cell receptor beta chains from one sample, sequenced in a study of cytomegalovirus exposure and HLA in healthy donors. Sequencing used immunoSEQ multiplex PCR; TCRdb keeps in-frame clones, though not all of them. Of about 95,000 clones in the sample, 65% to 80% were seen once. The material sequenced was PBMCs. The receptors were sampled from a woman aged 45 to 65 in good health and CMV-seropositive. Both conserved end residues are part of each CDR3. Each record gives: CDR3 protein, CDR3 DNA, J gene, CDR3 length, D gene, clone size, V gene. A D gene is named only where the DNA matches it firmly. Size is stated for part of the rows, as once, few or many counts, or as a class when the clone is expanded.

CDR3 protein: CASSSGPGAYDTQYF
CDR3 DNA: TGTGCCAGCAGCTCCGGCCCGGGAGCCTATGATACGCAGTATTTT
J gene: TRBJ2-3
CDR3 length: 15
D gene: -
clone size: few
V gene: TRBV7-2

CDR3 protein: CASSLSLAGAFSTRDTQYF
CDR3 DNA: TGTGCCAGCAGCTTAAGTCTAGCGGGAGCCTTCAGCACACGAGATACGCAGTATTTT
J gene: TRBJ2-3
CDR3 length: 19
D gene: TRBD2
clone size: -
V gene: TRBV7-9

CDR3 protein: CSVDTSGRSEQFF
CDR3 DNA: TGCAGCGTTGACACTAGCGGGCGGTCGGAGCAGTTCTTC
J gene: TRBJ2-1
CDR3 length: 13
D gene: TRBD2
clone size: few
V gene: TRBV29-1

CDR3 protein: CASGTFGAGELFF
CDR3 DNA: TGTGCCAGCGGGACATTTGGGGCCGGGGAGCTGTTTTTT
J gene: TRBJ2-2
CDR3 length: 13
D gene: -
clone size: -
V gene: TRBV2

CDR3 protein: CASSPPAGNTEAFF
CDR3 DNA: TGTGCCAGCAGCCCACCCGCGGGGAACACTGAAGCTTTCTTT
J gene: TRBJ1-1
CDR3 length: 14
D gene: -
clone size: once
V gene: TRBV7-9

CDR3 protein: CASSSPGLAGENTGELFF
CDR3 DNA: TGTGCCAGCAGTTCCCCGGGACTAGCGGGAGAAAACACCGGGGAGCTGTTTTTT
J gene: TRBJ2-2
CDR3 length: 18
D gene: TRBD2
clone size: once
V gene: TRBV27

CDR3 protein: CSVEVAANYGYTF
CDR3 DNA: TGCAGCGTTGAAGTGGCGGCTAACTATGGCTACACCTTC
J gene: TRBJ1-2
CDR3 length: 13
D gene: -
clone size: -
V gene: TRBV29-1

CDR3 protein: CAISAGDHQPQHF
CDR3 DNA: TGTGCCATCAGTGCAGGGGACCATCAGCCCCAGCATTTT
J gene: TRBJ1-5
CDR3 length: 13
D gene: -
clone size: -
V gene: TRBV10-3

CDR3 protein: CASRQGDSGELFF
CDR3 DNA: TGCGCCAGTCGACAGGGCGATTCTGGGGAGCTGTTTTTT
J gene: TRBJ2-2
CDR3 length: 13
D gene: TRBD1
clone size: -
V gene: TRBV5-1

CDR3 protein: CAWTAGAFYEQYF
CDR3 DNA: TGTGCCTGGACGGCAGGGGCTTTCTACGAGCAGTACTTC
J gene: TRBJ2-7
CDR3 length: 13
D gene: -
clone size: -
V gene: TRBV30

CDR3 protein: CSVRTGGFTDTQYF
CDR3 DNA: TGCAGCGTTCGGACAGGGGGATTCACAGATACGCAGTATTTT
J gene: TRBJ2-3
CDR3 length: 14
D gene: TRBD1
clone size: -
V gene: TRBV29-1

CDR3 protein: CASSLERLGELFF
CDR3 DNA: TGTGCCAGCAGCTTAGAGAGGCTCGGGGAGCTGTTTTTT
J gene: TRBJ2-2
CDR3 length: 13
D gene: -
clone size: -
V gene: TRBV7-7

CDR3 protein: CASSSISKDSYF
CDR3 DNA: TGTGCCAGCAGCTCAATATCGAAGGACAGTTACTTC
J gene: TRBJ1-2
CDR3 length: 12
D gene: -
clone size: few
V gene: TRBV11-2

CDR3 protein: CATKEILSNQPQHF
CDR3 DNA: TGTGCCACGAAGGAGATACTTAGCAATCAGCCCCAGCATTTT
J gene: TRBJ1-5
CDR3 length: 14
D gene: -
clone size: -
V gene: TRBV19

CDR3 protein: CASSVGGAYTGELFF
CDR3 DNA: TGCGCCAGCAGTGTTGGAGGGGCGTACACCGGGGAGCTGTTTTTT
J gene: TRBJ2-2
CDR3 length: 15
D gene: -
clone size: few
V gene: TRBV10-1

CDR3 protein: CSSSLWGEGEQYF
CDR3 DNA: TGTTCCAGCAGCTTATGGGGGGAGGGCGAGCAGTACTTC
J gene: TRBJ2-7
CDR3 length: 13
D gene: TRBD2
clone size: -
V gene: TRBV7-9

CDR3 protein: CASSLTGLAGWEQYF
CDR3 DNA: TGTGCCAGCAGCTTGACCGGACTAGCGGGATGGGAGCAGTACTTC
J gene: TRBJ2-7
CDR3 length: 15
D gene: TRBD2
clone size: -
V gene: TRBV5-5

CDR3 protein: CVHPGLYYNEQFF
CDR3 DNA: TGTGTTCACCCGGGACTCTATTACAATGAGCAGTTCTTC
J gene: TRBJ2-1
CDR3 length: 13
D gene: -
clone size: -
V gene: TRBV5-6

CDR3 protein: CASSLALGQIEQFF
CDR3 DNA: TGTGCCAGCAGCTTAGCCCTGGGACAGATAGAGCAGTTCTTC
J gene: TRBJ2-1
CDR3 length: 14
D gene: TRBD1
clone size: -
V gene: TRBV7-6

CDR3 protein: CASSFGGANTGELFF
CDR3 DNA: TGTGCCAGCAGTTTTGGGGGGGCGAACACCGGGGAGCTGTTTTTT
J gene: TRBJ2-2
CDR3 length: 15
D gene: TRBD2
clone size: -
V gene: TRBV27

CDR3 protein: CASSSTAFQPQHF
CDR3 DNA: TGTGCCAGCAGCTCGACTGCGTTTCAGCCCCAGCATTTT
J gene: TRBJ1-5
CDR3 length: 13
D gene: -
clone size: -
V gene: TRBV7-9

CDR3 protein: CASSSARGPYEQYF
CDR3 DNA: TGTGCCAGCAGCTCCGCCAGGGGCCCCTACGAGCAGTACTTC
J gene: TRBJ2-7
CDR3 length: 14
D gene: -
clone size: -
V gene: TRBV7-8

CDR3 protein: CASRGQGNYGYTF
CDR3 DNA: TGTGCCAGTAGAGGGCAGGGGAACTATGGCTACACCTTC
J gene: TRBJ1-2
CDR3 length: 13
D gene: -
clone size: -
V gene: TRBV19

CDR3 protein: CASSIGIQGAGDTEAFF
CDR3 DNA: TGTGCCAGTAGTATAGGGATACAGGGGGCAGGGGACACTGAAGCTTTCTTT
J gene: TRBJ1-1
CDR3 length: 17
D gene: TRBD1
clone size: once
V gene: TRBV19

CDR3 protein: CASSDSSGGTDTQYF
CDR3 DNA: TGTGCCAGCAGTGACTCCAGCGGAGGCACAGATACGCAGTATTTT
J gene: TRBJ2-3
CDR3 length: 15
D gene: -
clone size: -
V gene: TRBV6-4

CDR3 protein: CATLTGYEQYF
CDR3 DNA: TGTGCCACCCTGACAGGGTACGAGCAGTACTTC
J gene: TRBJ2-7
CDR3 length: 11
D gene: TRBD1
clone size: few
V gene: TRBV10-3

CDR3 protein: CASSNDRVRSPLHF
CDR3 DNA: TGTGCCAGCAGCAATGACAGGGTGCGTTCACCCCTCCACTTT
J gene: TRBJ1-6
CDR3 length: 14
D gene: TRBD1
clone size: -
V gene: TRBV6-5

CDR3 protein: CAWKAATDTQYF
CDR3 DNA: TGTGCCTGGAAAGCGGCCACAGATACGCAGTATTTT
J gene: TRBJ2-3
CDR3 length: 12
D gene: -
clone size: -
V gene: TRBV30

CDR3 protein: CASERQGLQETQYF
CDR3 DNA: TGTGCCAGCGAAAGACAAGGATTACAAGAGACCCAGTACTTC
J gene: TRBJ2-5
CDR3 length: 14
D gene: -
clone size: -
V gene: TRBV5-6

CDR3 protein: CASSQDRLGNTIYF
CDR3 DNA: TGTGCCAGCAGCCAGGACAGACTTGGAAACACCATATATTTT
J gene: TRBJ1-3
CDR3 length: 14
D gene: -
clone size: -
V gene: TRBV7-2